Below, 12 T cell receptor beta chains from the same sample are listed, as sequenced in a study of T cells in women clearing cervical HPV infection. Assay used: immunoSEQ multiplex PCR; TCRdb lists only in-frame clones, some missing. This sample lists approximately 49,000 clones; its ten largest clones have around 1.6%. Material: blood buffy coat. The source is a woman between 18 and 70 years old with a cervical HPV16 infection that either progressed to CIN3+ or cleared (not recorded which).

The sequenced part of the CDR3 DNA is TGCAGTGCTAGGCCCCCCTCCTCGGGTTATACG. Amino acids: CSARPPSSGYT. The CDR3 as a whole reads CSARPPSSGYTQYF. This rearrangement joins TRBV20-1 to TRBJ2-3; no definite D call. The read halts 3 residues ahead of the CDR3 end, with the missing end drawn from the germline J gene. Germline V CDR1 and CDR2: DFQATT, SNEGSKA (reference sequence). V lost 3 bases and J lost 7, with 17 bases in between. The CDR3 is 14 residues long.

As to this clone: The read gets to within 3 residues of the CDR3 end, and the germline J gene fills in the rest. The rearrangement joins TRBV20-1 to TRBJ2-3, with D possibly TRBD2 on 7 matching bases. The germline CDR1 and CDR2 sequences are DFQATT and SNEGSKA (reference sequence). V shed 8 bases and J shed 1 base, with 25 bases lying between them. This CDR3 spans 17 amino acids. The sequenced part of the CDR3 DNA is TGCAGTTCGCCGCAACAGGGCCGGGGGGAGCGCACAGATACG. It yields the protein CSSPQQGRGERTDT. The CDR3, in full, reads CSSPQQGRGERTDTQYF.

As to this clone: Read coverage stops 3 residues before the CDR3 terminus; the germline J gene supplies the remainder. The gene calls are TRBV10-1 and TRBJ2-7; 7 nucleotides align to TRBD1. The CDR3 runs to 15 residues. V trimming: 6 bases; J trimming: 0 bases; junction bases outside the gene matches: 8. Germline V lookup: CDR1 WNHNN, CDR2 SYGVQD (reference sequence). The CDR3 bases that were read are TGCGCCAGCAGCCCCGGGACAGCTGGCTCCTACGAG. Amino acids: CASSPGTAGSYE. The whole CDR3 protein reads CASSPGTAGSYEQYF.

On this clone itself: Coverage ceases 3 residues before the CDR3 finishes, and the germline J gene fills in the end. V is TRBV5-1 and J is TRBJ1-1, with a weak D call TRBD1 (6 bases). CDR1 is SGHRS and CDR2 is YFSETQ in the germline V gene. The CDR3 loop spans 16 amino acids. Trimming cost V 1 base and J 5 bases, with 18 bases left between them. CDR3 DNA (partial): TGCGCCAGCAGCTTGAACCTACAGGGTGGAGAAACTGAA. This codes for CASSLNLQGGETE. From start to end, the CDR3 is CASSLNLQGGETEAFF.

In the case of this clone: The read stops 3 residues short of the end of the CDR3; the missing end is completed from the germline J gene. The chain is built from TRBV5-6 and TRBJ1-2; D remains unclear. V lost 2 bases, J lost 5 bases, and 13 bases lay in between. This CDR3 spans 14 amino acids. Germline V gene lookup returns CDR1 SGHDT and CDR2 YYEEEE. Here the CDR3 reads CASSFYPGTYGYTF. The sequenced CDR3 bases are TGTGCCAGCAGCTTTTATCCAGGAACGTATGGC.

Details on this clone: The CDR3 goes on 3 residues after the read ends, and that part is filled in from the germline J gene. V usage is TRBV2 and J usage is TRBJ1-4; 7 nucleotides match TRBD1. V dropped 8 bases and J dropped 6; count of bases not matched to a gene: 9. Germline loops: CDR1 SNHLY, CDR2 FYNNEI. The CDR3 runs to 14 residues. The part of the CDR3 DNA that was read is TGTGCCAGCTCAGGGGACAGCTCCGATGAAAAA. The encoded protein is CASSGDSSDEK. The full CDR3 protein is CASSGDSSDEKLFF.

As concerns this clone: The CDR3 end falls 3 residues outside the read, so it is completed with the germline J gene. The chain is built from TRBV6-2 or TRBV6-3 and TRBJ1-2; a weak D match, TRBD1 (5 bases). The CDR3 runs 15 residues. Per germline, CDR1 MNHEY and CDR2 SVGEGT. The CDR3 region is CASSSNRWGKIGYTF. CDR3 DNA (partial): TGTGCCAGCAGTTCTAATCGGTGGGGCAAAATCGGC.

Notes on this clone: Read coverage stops 3 residues before the CDR3 terminus; the germline J gene supplies the remainder. V is TRBV19 and J is TRBJ2-2; 7 bases match TRBD1. From germline, CDR1 is LNHDA and CDR2 SQIVND (reference sequence). The J segment lost 4 bases and the V segment lost 2 bases, leaving 1 base of the junction unmatched. The CDR3 has 14 residues. The CDR3 spells CASSIRQGTGELFF. The covered CDR3 bases are TGTGCCAGTAGTATAAGACAGGGCACCGGGGAG.

Of note for this clone: The read ends 3 residues early relative to the CDR3; the germline J gene fills the gap. This chain links TRBV19 with TRBJ2-3; TRBD2 aligns across 11 bases. The CDR3 length is 17 residues. Germline values: CDR1 LNHDA, CDR2 SQIVND (reference sequence). Trimming removed 4 bases from V and 2 bases from J; junction bases left unmatched: 8. CDR3 bases read: TGTGCCAGTAGTACCCTAGCGGGAGGCCTCCTCACAGATACG. This codes for CASSTLAGGLLTDT. The whole CDR3 is CASSTLAGGLLTDTQYF.

On this clone itself: The read terminates 3 residues before the CDR3 end, so the remaining end is supplied by the germline J gene. The rearrangement links TRBV2 to TRBJ1-2, with 7 bases fitting TRBD1. Germline CDR1 reads SNHLY; CDR2 reads FYNNEI. This CDR3 is 15 amino acids long. V was clipped by 5 bases and J by 2 bases; unmatched bases: 8. This CDR3 reads CASSNTVQGNYGYTF. The covered CDR3 bases are TGTGCCAGCAGTAATACCGTACAGGGGAACTATGGC.

Comments on this clone: The observed sequence ends 3 residues before the CDR3 terminus, with the missing tail filled in from the germline J gene. V is TRBV5-1 and J is TRBJ2-1; the match to TRBD2 covers 15 bases. Trimming removed 3 bases from V and 0 bases from J; junction bases left unmatched: 10. Germline V lookup: CDR1 SGHRS, CDR2 YFSETQ. The CDR3 consists of 20 residues. This CDR3 is CASSSNTGTSGRFSYNEQFF. Incomplete CDR3 DNA: TGCGCCAGCAGCTCAAACACCGGGACTAGCGGGAGGTTCTCCTACAATGAG.

CDR3 bases read: TGCAGTGCCGGCCCAAGCGGGGGGGCCTACAATGAG. This encodes CSAGPSGGAYNE. The CDR3, in full, reads CSAGPSGGAYNEQFF. The V gene is TRBV20-1, the J gene TRBJ2-1; 10 positions agree with TRBD2. The read comes to an end 3 residues before the CDR3 does, leaving the germline J gene to fill in the end. This CDR3 has 15 amino acids. V dropped 6 bases and J dropped 2; count of bases not matched to a gene: 7. CDR1 is DFQATT and CDR2 is SNEGSKA in the germline V gene (reference sequence).